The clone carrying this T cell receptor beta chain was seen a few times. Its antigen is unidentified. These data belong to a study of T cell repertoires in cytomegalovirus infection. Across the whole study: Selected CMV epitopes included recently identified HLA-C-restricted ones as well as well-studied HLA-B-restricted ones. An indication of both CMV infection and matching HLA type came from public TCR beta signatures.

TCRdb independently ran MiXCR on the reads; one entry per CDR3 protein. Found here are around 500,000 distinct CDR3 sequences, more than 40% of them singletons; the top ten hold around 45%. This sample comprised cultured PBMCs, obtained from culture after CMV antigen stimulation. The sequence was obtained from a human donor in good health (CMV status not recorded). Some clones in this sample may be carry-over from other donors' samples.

The CDR3 here is CASSPRRGALNEQYF. The CDR3 coding sequence is TGTGCCAGCAGCCCCAGGAGGGGGGCACTCAACGAGCAGTACTTC. The rearrangement uses TRBV7-2 and TRBJ2-7; TRBD1 or TRBD2 may be the D gene (6 bases each). Trimming took 5 bases from V and 5 from J, leaving 19 bases between them. CDR3 size: 15 residues. CDR1 is SGHTA, CDR2 FQGNSA, per germline.